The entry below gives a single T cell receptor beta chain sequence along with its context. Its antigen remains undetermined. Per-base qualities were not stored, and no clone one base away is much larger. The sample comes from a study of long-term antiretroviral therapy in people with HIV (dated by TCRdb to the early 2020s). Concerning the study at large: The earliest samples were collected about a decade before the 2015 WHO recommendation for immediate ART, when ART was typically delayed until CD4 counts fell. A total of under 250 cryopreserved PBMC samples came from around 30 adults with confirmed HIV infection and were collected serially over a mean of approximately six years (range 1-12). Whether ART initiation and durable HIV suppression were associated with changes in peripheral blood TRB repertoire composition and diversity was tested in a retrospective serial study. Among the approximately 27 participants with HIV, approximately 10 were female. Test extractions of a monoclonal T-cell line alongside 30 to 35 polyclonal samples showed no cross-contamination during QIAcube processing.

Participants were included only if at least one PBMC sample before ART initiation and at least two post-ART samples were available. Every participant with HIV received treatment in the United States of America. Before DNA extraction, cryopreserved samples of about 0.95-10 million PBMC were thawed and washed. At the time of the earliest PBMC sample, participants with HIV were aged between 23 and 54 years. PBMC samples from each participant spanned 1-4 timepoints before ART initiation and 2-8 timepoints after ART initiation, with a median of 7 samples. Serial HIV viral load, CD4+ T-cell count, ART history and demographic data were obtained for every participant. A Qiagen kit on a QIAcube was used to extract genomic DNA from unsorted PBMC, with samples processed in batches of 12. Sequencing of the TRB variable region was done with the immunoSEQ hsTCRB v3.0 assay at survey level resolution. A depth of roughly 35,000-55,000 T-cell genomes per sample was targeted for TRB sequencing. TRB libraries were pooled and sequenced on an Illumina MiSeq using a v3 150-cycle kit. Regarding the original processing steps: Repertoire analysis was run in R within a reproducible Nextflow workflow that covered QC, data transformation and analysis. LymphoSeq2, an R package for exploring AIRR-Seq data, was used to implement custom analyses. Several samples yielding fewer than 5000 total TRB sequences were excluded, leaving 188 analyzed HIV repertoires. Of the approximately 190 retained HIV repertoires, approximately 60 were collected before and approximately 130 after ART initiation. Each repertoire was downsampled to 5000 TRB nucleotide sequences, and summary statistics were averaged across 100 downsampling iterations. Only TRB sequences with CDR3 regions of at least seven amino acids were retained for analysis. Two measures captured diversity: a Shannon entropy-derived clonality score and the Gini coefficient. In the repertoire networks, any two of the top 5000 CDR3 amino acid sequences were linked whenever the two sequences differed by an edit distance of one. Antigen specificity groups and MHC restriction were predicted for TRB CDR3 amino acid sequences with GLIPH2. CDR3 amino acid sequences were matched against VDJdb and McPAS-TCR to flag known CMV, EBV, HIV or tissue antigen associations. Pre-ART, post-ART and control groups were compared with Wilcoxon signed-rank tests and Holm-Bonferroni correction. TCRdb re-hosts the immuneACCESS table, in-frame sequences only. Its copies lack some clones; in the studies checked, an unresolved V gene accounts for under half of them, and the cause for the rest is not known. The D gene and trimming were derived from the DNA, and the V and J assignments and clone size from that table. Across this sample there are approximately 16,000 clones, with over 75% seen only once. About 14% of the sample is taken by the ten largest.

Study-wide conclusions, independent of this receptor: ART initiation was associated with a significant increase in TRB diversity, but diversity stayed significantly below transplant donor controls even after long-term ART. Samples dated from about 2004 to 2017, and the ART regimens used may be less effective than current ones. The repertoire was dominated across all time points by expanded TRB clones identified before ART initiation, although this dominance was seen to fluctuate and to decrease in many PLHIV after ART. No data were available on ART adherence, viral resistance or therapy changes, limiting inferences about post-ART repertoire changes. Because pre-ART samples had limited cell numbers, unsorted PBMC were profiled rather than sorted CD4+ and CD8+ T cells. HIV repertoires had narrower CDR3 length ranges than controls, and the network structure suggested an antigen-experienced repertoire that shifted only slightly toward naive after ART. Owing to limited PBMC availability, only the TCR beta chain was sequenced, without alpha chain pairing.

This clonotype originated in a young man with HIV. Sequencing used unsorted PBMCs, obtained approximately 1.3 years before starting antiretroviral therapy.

Here the CDR3 is given as CASSLDRANEQFF. The DNA sequence reads TGCGCCAGCAGCCTGGACAGGGCAAATGAGCAGTTCTTC. Recombination linked TRBV5-1 to TRBJ2-1, with TRBD1 identical over 8 junction bases. Reading the germline V gene gives CDR1 SGHRS and CDR2 YFSETQ. From V the trimming removes 4 bases and from J it removes 7 bases, while the gene matches leave 4 bases of the junction unaccounted for. The CDR3 runs 13 amino acids, cysteine and phenylalanine included. The retained sequence is limited to the CDR3, 39 bases, with the frame set at the first base.